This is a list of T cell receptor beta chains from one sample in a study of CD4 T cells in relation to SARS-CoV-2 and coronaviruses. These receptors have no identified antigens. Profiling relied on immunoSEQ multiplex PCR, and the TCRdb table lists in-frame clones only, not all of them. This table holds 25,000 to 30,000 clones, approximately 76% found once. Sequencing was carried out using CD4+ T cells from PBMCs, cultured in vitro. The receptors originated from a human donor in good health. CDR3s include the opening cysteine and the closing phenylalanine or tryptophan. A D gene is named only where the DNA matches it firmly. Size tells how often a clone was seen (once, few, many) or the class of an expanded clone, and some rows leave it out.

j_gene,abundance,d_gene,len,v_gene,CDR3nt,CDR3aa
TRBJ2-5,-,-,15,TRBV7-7,TGTGCCAGCAGCCCACAAGGAGGGCGCCAAGAGACCCAGTACTTC,CASSPQGGRQETQYF
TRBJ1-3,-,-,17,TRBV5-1,TGCGCCAGCAGCTTGTCCTTCGGGGCAGGCTTTGGAAACACCATATATTTT,CASSLSFGAGFGNTIYF
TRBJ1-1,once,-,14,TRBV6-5,TGTGCCAGCAGTTACGATGGGGTTGGGACTGAAGCTTTCTTT,CASSYDGVGTEAFF
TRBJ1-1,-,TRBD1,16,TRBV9,TGTGCCAGCAGCGTGGGTTGGGGACAGGGGAACACTGAAGCTTTCTTT,CASSVGWGQGNTEAFF
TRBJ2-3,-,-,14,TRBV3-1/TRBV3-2,TGTGCCAGCAGCCAAGACTCTAGCACAGATACGCAGTATTTT,CASSQDSSTDTQYF
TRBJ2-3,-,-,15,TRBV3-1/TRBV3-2,TGTGCCAGCAGCCACCCTAAGGCCGGCACAGATACGCAGTATTTT,CASSHPKAGTDTQYF
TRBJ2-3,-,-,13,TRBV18,TGTGCCAGCTCACCACCGTCGGCAGATACGCAGTATTTT,CASSPPSADTQYF
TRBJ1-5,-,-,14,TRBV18,TGTGCCAGCTCGGGCCAGGGCAGCAATCAGCCCCAGCATTTT,CASSGQGSNQPQHF
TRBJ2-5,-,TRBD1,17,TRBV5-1,TGCGCCAGCCGTAAGAACAGGGGGCGCGACCTTGGGGAGACCCAGTACTTC,CASRKNRGRDLGETQYF
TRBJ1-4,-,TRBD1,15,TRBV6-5,TGTGCCAGCAGCTCAACAGGGGTAACTAATGAAAAACTGTTTTTT,CASSSTGVTNEKLFF
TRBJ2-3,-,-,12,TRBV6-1,TGTGCCAGCAGTGAAGCCACAGATACGCAGTATTTT,CASSEATDTQYF
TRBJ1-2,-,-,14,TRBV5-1,TGCGCCAGCAGCCCGGGACTCCGATCCTATGGCTACACCTTC,CASSPGLRSYGYTF
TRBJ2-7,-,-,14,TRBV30,TGTGCCTGGAGGGGGGACGGGAACACTGGCGAGCAGTACTTC,CAWRGDGNTGEQYF
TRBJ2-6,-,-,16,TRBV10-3,TGTGCCATCAGCGAGAGCACCTATTCTGGGGCCAACGTCCTGACTTTC,CAISESTYSGANVLTF
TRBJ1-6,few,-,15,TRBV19,TGTGCCAGTAGCTTAAAGGGGGGAGGAGGCTCACCCCTCCACTTT,CASSLKGGGGSPLHF
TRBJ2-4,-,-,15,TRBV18,TGTGCCAGCTCACCCACTGTGGCTAGTTGGTACATTCAGTACTTC,CASSPTVASWYIQYF
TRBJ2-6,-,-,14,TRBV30,TGTGCCTGGAGCCGAGACTCTGGGGCCAACGTCCTGACTTTC,CAWSRDSGANVLTF
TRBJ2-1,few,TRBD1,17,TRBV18,TGTGCCAGCTCACCAGGACAGGGGGGGATGGTAAACAATGAGCAGTTCTTC,CASSPGQGGMVNNEQFF
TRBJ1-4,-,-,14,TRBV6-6,TGTGCCAGCAGGAGGGGTGCAACTAATGAAAAACTGTTTTTT,CASRRGATNEKLFF
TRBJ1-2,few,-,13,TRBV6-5,TGTGCCAGCAGTCTAGGACGGCCCTATGGCTACACCTTC,CASSLGRPYGYTF
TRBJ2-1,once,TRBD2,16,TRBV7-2,TGTGCCAGCAGCTCCCCTCCGGGACTAGCGGGTTATGAGCAGTTCTTC,CASSSPPGLAGYEQFF
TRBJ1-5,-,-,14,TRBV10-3,TGTGCCATCAGCCAGGGCAATAGCAATCAGCCCCAGCATTTT,CAISQGNSNQPQHF
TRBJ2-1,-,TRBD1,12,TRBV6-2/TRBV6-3,TGTGCCAGCAGCCGACAGGGCAATGAGCAGTTCTTC,CASSRQGNEQFF
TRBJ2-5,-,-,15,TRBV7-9,TGTGCCAGCAGCTTATTATTCACGGCCGAAGAGACCCAGTACTTC,CASSLLFTAEETQYF
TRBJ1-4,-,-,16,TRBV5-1,TGCGCCAGCAGCTTCGCCCCCTGGGCCACTAATGAAAAACTGTTTTTT,CASSFAPWATNEKLFF
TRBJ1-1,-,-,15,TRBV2,TGTGCCAGCAGTGAAGCGGGCAGGGGGAACACTGAAGCTTTCTTT,CASSEAGRGNTEAFF
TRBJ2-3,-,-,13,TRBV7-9,TGTGCCAGCAGCTTATTGAGCACAGATACGCAGTATTTT,CASSLLSTDTQYF
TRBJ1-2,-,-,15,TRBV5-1,TGCGCCAGCAGCTTCATACCTGGAGCAGGGAATGGCTACACCTTC,CASSFIPGAGNGYTF
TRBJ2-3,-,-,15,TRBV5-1,TGCGCCAGCAGCTTCGCAGGCCCAGGCACAGATACGCAGTATTTT,CASSFAGPGTDTQYF
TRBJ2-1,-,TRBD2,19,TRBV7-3,TGTGCCAGCAGCTCAACGTGGGGGTCGGGAGGGGGGTCCAACAATGAGCAGTTCTTC,CASSSTWGSGGGSNNEQFF
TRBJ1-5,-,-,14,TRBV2,TGTGCCAGCAGCCCGGGGAGGGTGGACCAGCCCCAGCATTTT,CASSPGRVDQPQHF
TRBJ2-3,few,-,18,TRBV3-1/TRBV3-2,TGTGCCAGCAGCCAAGATCTTTGCGGACAGACGGTTCCAGATACGCAGTATTTT,CASSQDLCGQTVPDTQYF
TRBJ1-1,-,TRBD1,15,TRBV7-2,TGTGCCAGCAGCTTCCAGACAGGGGATAACACTGAAGCTTTCTTT,CASSFQTGDNTEAFF
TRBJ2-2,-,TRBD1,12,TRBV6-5,TGTGCCAGCAGGACAGGGCCCGGGGAGCTGTTTTTT,CASRTGPGELFF
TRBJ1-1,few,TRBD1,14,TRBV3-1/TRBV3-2,TGTGCCAGCAGCCAAGATCGGGCAGGGGGAAGAGCTTTCTTT,CASSQDRAGGRAFF
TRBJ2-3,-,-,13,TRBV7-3,TGTGCCAGCAGCTCCGGAAGCACAGATACGCAGTATTTT,CASSSGSTDTQYF
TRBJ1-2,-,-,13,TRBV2,TGTGCCAGCAGTGAAGGGCAGTCATATGGCTACACCTTC,CASSEGQSYGYTF
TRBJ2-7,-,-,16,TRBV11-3,TGTGCCAGCAGCTTGGCGGGACAGAGTCATTCCTACGAGCAGTACTTC,CASSLAGQSHSYEQYF
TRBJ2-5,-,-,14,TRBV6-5,TGTGCCAGCAGTTACGGGGTTCGGGCAGAGACCCAGTACTTC,CASSYGVRAETQYF
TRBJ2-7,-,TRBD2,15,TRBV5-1,TGCGCCAGCAGCCCACAGCGGGGGTCGGGAGACGAGCAGTACTTC,CASSPQRGSGDEQYF
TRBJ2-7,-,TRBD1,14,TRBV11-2,TGTGCCAGCAGCTTAGATCGCACAGGGGGGGAGCAGTACTTC,CASSLDRTGGEQYF
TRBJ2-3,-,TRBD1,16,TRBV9,TGTGCCAGCAGCATCGGGACAGGGGGCACGACAGATACGCAGTATTTT,CASSIGTGGTTDTQYF
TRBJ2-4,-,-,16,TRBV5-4,TGTGCCAGCAGCCATAAGGGGGGGAAGGACAAAAACATTCAGTACTTC,CASSHKGGKDKNIQYF
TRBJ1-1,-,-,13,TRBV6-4,TGTGCCAGCAGTGTAGAGGGGAACACTGAAGCTTTCTTT,CASSVEGNTEAFF
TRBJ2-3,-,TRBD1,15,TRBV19,TGTGCCAGTAGCAGGGACAGGGTGGAGGCAGATACGCAGTATTTT,CASSRDRVEADTQYF
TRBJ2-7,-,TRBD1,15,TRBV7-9,TGTGCCAGCAGCTTAAACAGGGGGAGCTCCTACGAGCAGTACTTC,CASSLNRGSSYEQYF
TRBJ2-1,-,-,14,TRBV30,TGTGCCTGGAGGAGTCGGGGCACCTACAATGAGCAGTTCTTC,CAWRSRGTYNEQFF
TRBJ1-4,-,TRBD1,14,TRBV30,TGTGCCTGGATCAAAGGCAGGGGGCGTAGAAAACTGTTTTTT,CAWIKGRGRRKLFF
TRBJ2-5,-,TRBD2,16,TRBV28,TGTGCCAGCAGTTTAGGCTTCACTAGCGTCGGCGAGACCCAGTACTTC,CASSLGFTSVGETQYF
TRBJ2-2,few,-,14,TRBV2,TGTGCCAGCAGTGAAGCCGGGTTCCCCGGGGAGCTGTTTTTT,CASSEAGFPGELFF
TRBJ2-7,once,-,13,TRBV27,TGTGCCAGCAGTTTCAGCCCTTTCTACGAGCAGTACTTC,CASSFSPFYEQYF
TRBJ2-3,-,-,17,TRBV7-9,TGTGCCAGCAGCTTAGGAACTTCGGGAATGAGCACAGATACGCAGTATTTT,CASSLGTSGMSTDTQYF
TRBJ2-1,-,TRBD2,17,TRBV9,TGTGCCAGCAGCTACACCCCTATTAGCGGGGCATACAATGAGCAGTTCTTC,CASSYTPISGAYNEQFF
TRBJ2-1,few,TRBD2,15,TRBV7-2,TGTGCCAGCAGCTCCGGACTAGCGGGAGTGAGTGAGCAGTTCTTC,CASSSGLAGVSEQFF